The sequence of this TCR beta chain was determined in a study of CD8 T cells in ankylosing spondylitis. Whole-study results and caveats: In the blood and synovial fluid of reactive arthritis, some motif variants had been previously reported. Disease-linked clones reportedly concentrated significantly in matched ankylosing spondylitis synovial fluid. Characteristic, it appeared, of ankylosing spondylitis blood was a TCR beta motif of roughly eight highly homologous variants.

Deletions cut 5 bases from V and 8 bases from J, with 12 bases between. The CDR3 consists of 12 residues. Per germline, CDR1 SGHTA and CDR2 FQGNSA. Quantitative barcoded 5'-RACE was used to prepare TCR beta libraries. TCRdb re-called the 5' RACE reads through MiXCR, storing one row per CDR3 protein. The repertoire holds approximately 200,000 distinct CDR3 sequences, with around 13% as singletons. In this sample, this clonotype turned up a few times. The antigen is unknown. Input material: blood, either unsorted or a sorted T cell fraction (not recorded which). The chain links TRBV7-2 to TRBJ1-2, with D uncertain. This clonotype was sampled from a male donor with ankylosing spondylitis or in good health (not recorded which). The CDR3 coding sequence is TGTGCCAGCAGCCCGACCCCCGGGGGCTACACCTTC. Amino acid sequence: CASSPTPGGYTF.